The 29 T cell receptor beta chains given below trace back to one sample, sequenced in a study of blood T cell repertoires in COVID-19. Produced via immunoSEQ multiplex PCR; TCRdb's table is partial and in-frame only. Found here are about 82,000 clones, around 85% of them singletons; the top ten hold more than 15%. Sequencing input: peripheral blood. The source is a man at least 80 years old with active or convalescent COVID-19.

This clone has only one observation. The J gene is TRBJ2-1, the V gene TRBV5-1; no clear D. Germline CDR1 reads SGHRS; CDR2 reads YFSETQ. Trimming pared 4 bases from V and 6 bases from J, leaving 17 bases between. CDR3 length: 15 residues. The CDR3 loop is CASSPGITTRNEQFF. The CDR3 bases are TGCGCCAGCAGCCCTGGTATTACTACTCGCAATGAGCAGTTCTTC.

The chain is built from TRBV28 and TRBJ2-2; D not certain. The germline CDR1 and CDR2 sequences are MDHEN and SYDVKM. The CDR3 covers 13 residues. Trimming stripped 7 bases from V and 1 base from J, with 7 bases between. CDR3 sequence reads: CASNRVNTGELFF. The CDR3 bases are TGTGCCAGCAATCGGGTGAACACCGGGGAGCTGTTTTTT. Filled out from reference TRBV28 and TRBJ2-2, the complete variable domain reads DVKVTQSSRYLVKRTGEKVFLECVQDMDHENMFWYRQDPGLGLRLIYFSYDVKMKEKGDIPEGYSVSREKKERFSLILESASTNQTSMYLCASNRVNTGELFFGEGSRLTVL.

The chain employs TRBV27 and TRBJ1-5, with TRBD1 as a possible D gene (5 bases). Germline V gene data show CDR1 as MNHEY and CDR2 as SMNVEV (reference sequence). The length of the CDR3 is 14 residues. Trimming removed 3 bases at V and 5 bases at J, with 11 bases between. The CDR3 here is CASSFGWGDQPQHF. In DNA, the CDR3 is TGTGCCAGCAGTTTTGGGTGGGGGGATCAGCCCCAGCATTTT.

V and J are TRBV14 and TRBJ1-2; D perhaps matches TRBD1 (5 bases). V was trimmed by 1 base and J by 8 bases, leaving 11 bases between them. Looked up from germline, CDR1 is SGHDN and CDR2 is FVKESK. This CDR3 spans 13 amino acids. CDR3 residues: CASSQVGGDGYTF. The CDR3 bases are TGTGCCAGCAGCCAAGTCGGCGGGGACGGCTACACCTTC.

The J gene is TRBJ2-7, the V gene TRBV30, with 8 bases that match TRBD1. Germline CDR1 reads GTSNPN; CDR2 reads SVGIG (reference sequence). V lost 0 bases to trimming and J lost 9 bases; unmatched junction nucleotides: 16. The CDR3 contains 16 residues. The CDR3: CAWSVNGWDRPRGQYV. For the CDR3, the DNA is TGTGCCTGGAGTGTAAACGGTTGGGACAGGCCGCGTGGGCAGTACGTC.

V is TRBV5-8 and J is TRBJ2-7, with a possible D match to TRBD1 (6 bases). Trimming cost V 4 bases and J 2 bases, with 10 bases left between them. Germline CDR1 is SGHTS and CDR2 is YDEGEE. The CDR3 sequence is 13 residues long. CDR3 sequence reads: CASSGPGAYEQYV. In DNA form, the CDR3 reads TGTGCCAGCAGCGGTCCAGGGGCCTACGAGCAGTACGTC.

The J gene is TRBJ2-3, the V gene TRBV6-4; weak D call: TRBD2 (5 bases). Germline CDR1 and CDR2: MRHNA and SNTAGT. Trimming pared 0 bases from V and 7 bases from J, leaving 14 bases between. The CDR3 is made up of 15 amino acids. The CDR3 DNA reads as TGTGCCAGCAGTGACTCGAGCGGAGGAACATATACGCAGTATTTT. Translating it yields CASSDSSGGTYTQYF.

The CDR3 DNA reads TGTGCCAGTAGTCCAGACCGTCGGGACACCACTGAAGCTTTCTTT. Translating it yields CASSPDRRDTTEAFF. V is TRBV19 and J is TRBJ1-1, with a tentative D call TRBD1 (6 bases). This CDR3 comprises 15 residues. Germline CDR1 and CDR2: LNHDA and SQIVND (reference sequence). V was shortened by 5 bases and J by 4 bases, with 17 bases between the two germline ends.

This chain connects TRBV7-9 to TRBJ1-3; 7 bases map to TRBD1. The germline V gene encodes CDR1 SEHNR and CDR2 FQNEAQ (reference sequence). V was pared by 2 bases and J by 3 bases, with 7 bases of the junction left unmatched. The CDR3 has 16 residues. This CDR3 is CASSLRVRGFGNTIYF. The CDR3 nucleotides read TGTGCCAGCAGCTTAAGGGTCAGGGGGTTTGGAAACACCATATATTTT.

J is TRBJ2-2 and V is TRBV7-2; TRBD2 is a possible D gene (7 bases). The ends were cut back, 6 bases at V and 6 bases at J, with 20 bases in the middle. The CDR3 is made up of 16 amino acids. Per the germline V gene, CDR1 is SGHTA and CDR2 is FQGNSA. The CDR3 sequence is CASSPPRGGLPGELFF. The DNA for the CDR3 is TGTGCCAGCAGTCCTCCGAGGGGGGGGCTTCCCGGGGAGCTGTTTTTT.

V gene TRBV11-3 combines with J gene TRBJ2-1, with 13 bases aligning to TRBD2. The CDR3 spans 19 residues. CDR1 SGHNT and CDR2 YENEEA come from the germline V gene. V lost 4 bases to trimming and J lost 7 bases; unmatched junction nucleotides: 16. The CDR3 nucleotides read TGTGCCAGCAGCTCGCCTGGAACTAGCGGGAGGGCGGGTCGTAATGAGCAGTTCTTC. Residues: CASSSPGTSGRAGRNEQFF.

The chain combines TRBV19 with TRBJ2-1; 8 bases line up with TRBD1. V dropped 4 bases and J dropped 0; count of bases not matched to a gene: 5. The CDR3 is 16 residues long. CDR1 and CDR2 from the germline V gene are LNHDA and SQIVND (reference sequence). The CDR3 here is CASSNDRGYSYNEQFF. Written as DNA, the CDR3 is TGTGCCAGTAGTAACGACAGGGGATACTCCTACAATGAGCAGTTCTTC.

The rearrangement links TRBV10-1 to TRBJ2-5, with TRBD1 matching over 10 bases. In germline, CDR1 is WNHNN, CDR2 SYGVQD (reference sequence). The CDR3 runs to 15 residues. Trimming cost V 4 bases and J 3 bases; bases outside gene matches: 5. The CDR3 spells CASSASGTGEETQYF. The CDR3 bases are TGCGCCAGCAGTGCATCCGGGACAGGGGAAGAGACCCAGTACTTC.

The chain links TRBV11-2 to TRBJ2-1; D perhaps matches TRBD2 (7 bases). Germline-derived CDR1 and CDR2 are SGHAT and FQNNGV. Deletions cut 4 bases from V and 2 bases from J, with 15 bases between. The CDR3 extends over 16 amino acids. The CDR3 sequence is CASSYPPGGPYNEQFF. DNA of the CDR3: TGTGCCAGCAGCTACCCGCCGGGGGGCCCCTACAATGAGCAGTTCTTC.

V and J are TRBV2 and TRBJ1-5; D gene unclear. With 6 bases removed from V and 2 bases from J, the gap between germline ends came to 8 bases. The germline V gene encodes CDR1 SNHLY and CDR2 FYNNEI. The CDR3 sequence is 13 residues long. This CDR3 is CASSISGNQPQHF. CDR3 sequence (DNA): TGTGCCAGCAGCATAAGCGGCAATCAGCCCCAGCATTTT.

The rearrangement uses TRBV9 and TRBJ2-2; perhaps TRBD1 as D (5 bases). This CDR3 is 15 amino acids long. Trimming shortened V by 1 base and J by 5 bases, and 12 bases separated the two germline ends. Germline CDR1 SGDLS, CDR2 YYNGEE. Here the CDR3 reads CASSVNRGQTGELFF. The DNA for the CDR3 is TGTGCCAGCAGCGTAAACCGCGGACAAACCGGGGAGCTGTTTTTT.

The gene calls are TRBV6-1 and TRBJ2-2; D is unclear. There are 15 residues in the CDR3. Trimming removed 2 bases from V and 0 bases from J, with 7 bases in between. CDR1 is MNHNS, CDR2 SASEGT, per germline. CDR3 coding DNA: TGTGCCAGCAGTGAACTAACGGCGAACACCGGGGAGCTGTTTTTT. Protein sequence: CASSELTANTGELFF.

In its sample, this clone was seen a few times. The CDR3, as DNA: TGTGCCAGCAGTGCATCCGGGACAGGGGGAAGACTGGGTGGCTACACCTTC. This translates into CASSASGTGGRLGGYTF. This chain connects TRBV27 to TRBJ1-2, with TRBD1 matching 11 bases. The V gene's germline CDR1 is MNHEY and CDR2 SMNVEV (reference sequence). The CDR3 spans 17 residues. After removal of 5 bases from V and 7 bases from J, the junction contained 15 bases not matched to a gene.

The rearrangement joins TRBV6-5 to TRBJ2-7; D is possibly TRBD1 (6 bases). Germline CDR1 reads MNHEY; CDR2 reads SVGAGI. The V gene lost 6 bases and the J gene lost 4 bases, with 13 bases spanning the gap. The CDR3 is 13 amino acids. CDR3 nucleotide sequence: TGTGCCAGCAGGGCTCACAGGGATTACGAGCAGTACGTC. Its translation is CASRAHRDYEQYV.

This chain links TRBV11-3 with TRBJ1-1; the D gene is possibly TRBD1 (6 bases). There are 13 residues in the CDR3. Per the germline V gene, CDR1 is SGHNT and CDR2 is YENEEA. Deletions cut 3 bases from V and 1 base from J, with 6 bases between. CDR3 sequence (DNA): TGTGCCAGCAGCTTGACAGGGAACACTGAAGCTTTCTTT. It yields the protein CASSLTGNTEAFF.

The CDR3 DNA reads as TGCGCCAGCTCCTTGACTAGAAACACTGAAGCTTTCTTT. Encoded protein: CASSLTRNTEAFF. This chain links TRBV5-1 with TRBJ1-1; D gene unclear. The ends were cut back, 7 bases at V and 2 bases at J, with 12 bases in the middle. This CDR3 spans 13 amino acids. The V gene's germline CDR1 is SGHRS and CDR2 YFSETQ.

The chain is built from TRBV28 and TRBJ1-1, with D uncertain. V shed 6 bases and J shed 3 bases, with 5 bases lying between them. This CDR3 spans 11 amino acids. In germline, CDR1 is MDHEN, CDR2 SYDVKM. The CDR3 reads CASRRHTEAFF. In nucleotides, the CDR3 is TGTGCCAGCAGGAGGCACACTGAAGCTTTCTTT.

V usage is TRBV5-6 and J usage is TRBJ1-2; TRBD1 might be the D (6 bases). V was pared by 4 bases and J by 3 bases, with 10 bases between. The CDR3 is made up of 13 amino acids. The germline V gene has CDR1 SGHDT and CDR2 YYEEEE. In nucleotides, the CDR3 is TGTGCCAGCAGCCAAGGACAGTACTATGGCTACACCTTC. It yields the protein CASSQGQYYGYTF.

This chain joins TRBV30 and TRBJ2-2, with D unresolved. CDR1 and CDR2 from the germline V gene are GTSNPN and SVGIG (reference sequence). The CDR3 contains 13 residues. Trimming removed 4 bases from V and 1 base from J, with 7 bases in between. CDR3 sequence reads: CAWTFRNTGELFF. In DNA form, the CDR3 reads TGTGCCTGGACCTTCCGGAACACCGGGGAGCTGTTTTTT.

The V and J genes are TRBV6-5 and TRBJ2-1; 7 positions agree with TRBD1. CDR1 MNHEY and CDR2 SVGAGI come from the germline V gene. The CDR3 contains 15 residues. The trim removed 3 bases at V and 4 bases at J, leaving 6 bases unmatched. In DNA form, the CDR3 reads TGTGCCAGCAGTTATCTCGGGACAGCTTACAATGAGCAGTTCTTC. Protein sequence: CASSYLGTAYNEQFF.

The V gene is TRBV21-1, the J gene TRBJ1-2; TRBD1, the table's D call, lacks a check against the DNA. TRBV21-1 has pseudogene status. This CDR3 spans 15 amino acids. The CDR3 reads CASSVPQGANYGYTF. CDR3 nucleotides: TGTGCCAGCAGCGTTCCGCAGGGGGCTAACTATGGCTACACCTTC.

The CDR3 sequence: CASSFPPVYGYTF. The CDR3 nucleotides are TGTGCCAGCAGCTTTCCTCCCGTCTATGGCTACACCTTC. The chain has TRBV28 and TRBJ1-2; D gene uncertain. V dropped 6 bases and J dropped 4 bases, with 12 bases sitting between them. This CDR3 is built from 13 residues. Germline V gene lookup returns CDR1 MDHEN and CDR2 SYDVKM.

The chain employs TRBV15 and TRBJ2-3, with a tentative D call TRBD2 (5 bases). With 0 bases removed from V and 2 bases from J, the gap between germline ends came to 18 bases. CDR3 length: 18 residues. Looked up from germline, CDR1 is LNHNV and CDR2 is YYDKDF (reference sequence). The CDR3 protein is CATSRDRVGVRPTDTQYF. CDR3 DNA sequence: TGTGCCACCAGCAGAGATAGGGTCGGGGTCAGACCCACAGATACGCAGTATTTT.

V is TRBV5-1 and J is TRBJ1-2; the match to TRBD1 covers 8 bases. V gave up 2 bases and J gave up 6 bases; unmatched junction bases: 6. CDR1 and CDR2 from the germline V gene are SGHRS and YFSETQ. The CDR3 has 14 amino acids. CDR3 sequence (DNA): TGCGCCAGCAGCTTCCAGGGGGCTATAAATGGCTACACCTTC. Its protein product is CASSFQGAINGYTF.